These 14 T cell receptor beta chains were all obtained from the same sample, sequenced in a study of Ad26.COV2.S vaccination and SARS-CoV-2 variants. TCRdb's copy holds only in-frame clones and misses some; the assay was immunoSEQ multiplex PCR. The table shows 87,000 or so clones, with more than 70% occurring only once. The sequencing here drew on peripheral blood, taken after recovery from COVID-19. These receptor sequences come from a human donor who had recovered from COVID-19.

This chain uses TRBV19 with TRBJ1-1, with a possible D match to TRBD1 (5 bases). Between the trimmed V and J ends, which lost 4 bases and 4 bases, there was a span of 10 bases. From germline, CDR1 is LNHDA and CDR2 SQIVND (reference sequence). This CDR3 region has 13 residues. Written as DNA, the CDR3 is TGTGCCAGTAGTAGGCGGGGGATCACTGAAGCTTTCTTT. This translates into CASSRRGITEAFF. The full variable domain, its missing parts supplied by reference TRBV19 and TRBJ1-1, is DGGITQSPKYLFRKEGQNVTLSCEQNLNHDAMYWYRQDPGQGLRLIYYSQIVNDFQKGDIAEGYSVSREKKESFPLTVTSAQKNPTAFYLCASSRRGITEAFFGQGTRLTVV.

The chain employs TRBV4-3 and TRBJ2-7; 7 nucleotides line up with TRBD1. The CDR3 covers 16 residues. Germline V gene data show CDR1 as LGHNA and CDR2 as YSLEER. The junction had 11 bases not matched to a gene; V was cut back by 0 bases and J by 6 bases. DNA for the CDR3: TGCGCCAGCAGCCAAGATTTAAGACTACCAGGGGGCGAGCAGTACTTC. It yields the protein CASSQDLRLPGGEQYF.

This sequence joins TRBV5-4 and TRBJ2-6; 7 nucleotides agree with TRBD1. This CDR3 region has 16 residues. The V gene's germline CDR1 is SGHNT and CDR2 YYREEE (reference sequence). The ends lost 0 bases at V and 2 bases at J; junction bases unmatched: 2. The DNA for the CDR3 is TGTGCCAGCAGCTTGGGGCAGGGGGCTGGGGCCAACGTCCTGACTTTC. Protein sequence: CASSLGQGAGANVLTF.

This clone was picked up a small number of times. This chain links TRBV12-5 with TRBJ1-6; 9 bases are shared with TRBD1. CDR1 LGHNT and CDR2 FRNRAP come from the germline V gene. J lost 7 bases, V lost 5 bases, and 6 bases had no gene match. This CDR3 region has 15 residues. In DNA, the CDR3 is TGTGCTAGTGGTGTTGACAGGGGGGGAAATTCACCCCTCCACTTT. This gives the protein CASGVDRGGNSPLHF.

This clone was counted only a few times. The rearrangement joins TRBV18 to TRBJ2-5; D not certain. The ends were cut back, 3 bases at V and 6 bases at J, with 5 bases in the middle. The CDR3 totals 11 residues. Germline CDR1 reads KGHSH; CDR2 reads LQKENI. The CDR3 is CASSPDKTQYF. DNA of the CDR3: TGTGCCAGCTCACCCGATAAGACCCAGTACTTC.

The CDR3 bases are TGTGCCAGCAGCTTAGATACCTATGGCTACACCTTC. It encodes CASSLDTYGYTF. The V and J genes are TRBV7-2 and TRBJ1-2; D uncertain. V lost 1 base and J lost 4, with 4 bases in between. The V gene's germline CDR1 is SGHTA and CDR2 FQGNSA. The CDR3 covers 12 residues.

The V call is TRBV13, the J call TRBJ1-1, with unresolved D. This CDR3 spans 15 amino acids. V shed 5 bases and J shed 1 base, with 14 bases lying between them. Germline-derived CDR1 and CDR2 are PRHDT and FYEKMQ (reference sequence). Written as DNA, the CDR3 is TGTGCCAGCAGCATATACTGGACGGAGAACACTGAAGCTTTCTTT. Its protein product is CASSIYWTENTEAFF.

The chain recombines TRBV24-1 with TRBJ2-2; the match to TRBD2 covers 14 bases. The CDR3 consists of 17 residues. Germline V CDR1 and CDR2: KGHDR, SFDVKD. V was clipped by 2 bases and J by 6 bases; unmatched bases: 4. CDR3 sequence reads: CATSDSRGLAGAGELFF. The CDR3 nucleotides are TGTGCCACCAGTGATTCCCGGGGACTAGCGGGAGCCGGGGAGCTGTTTTTT.

This clone was recorded a few times. This chain connects TRBV5-1 to TRBJ1-5, with a possible D match to TRBD1 (5 bases). V lost 1 base and J 2 bases, leaving 10 bases between the germline ends. This CDR3 is 15 amino acids long. Germline loops: CDR1 SGHRS, CDR2 YFSETQ. CDR3 sequence: CASSLLGDGNQPQHF. CDR3 DNA: TGCGCCAGCAGCTTGTTAGGGGACGGCAATCAGCCCCAGCATTTT.

CDR3 protein: CASSTSGTSYYEQYF. Written as DNA, the CDR3 is TGCGCCAGCAGCACCTCCGGGACTAGTTACTACGAGCAGTACTTC. This chain connects TRBV5-1 to TRBJ2-7; 8 positions agree with TRBD2. Germline V lookup: CDR1 SGHRS, CDR2 YFSETQ. The CDR3 contains 15 residues. V shed 4 bases and J 3 bases; nucleotides not matched to a gene: 9.

In regard to this clone: This specimen includes other DNA sequences encoding the same CDR3. V usage is TRBV19 and J usage is TRBJ2-1; 10 nucleotides agree with TRBD2. J lost 4 bases, V lost 4 bases, and 7 bases had no gene match. The CDR3 totals 16 residues. Germline CDR1 LNHDA, CDR2 SQIVND (reference sequence). The CDR3 spells CASSRVAGGTYNEQFF. The CDR3 nucleotides are TGTGCCAGTAGTAGGGTAGCGGGAGGTACGTACAATGAGCAGTTCTTC.

The genes are TRBV3-1 (or the pseudogene TRBV3-2) and TRBJ2-1; D is undetermined. This CDR3 region has 14 residues. The V end lost 3 bases, the J end lost 6 bases, and 12 bases lay between the germline ends. The germline V gene encodes CDR1 LGHDT and CDR2 YNNKEL (reference sequence). CDR3 sequence: CASSHLGKSNEQFF. The DNA for the CDR3 is TGTGCCAGCAGCCATCTCGGCAAGAGCAATGAGCAGTTCTTC.

This sequence joins TRBV6-1 and TRBJ1-6; TRBD1 matches 7 bases. Trimming at V came to 4 bases and at J to 8 bases, leaving 11 bases not matched to a gene. The CDR3 sequence is 16 residues long. Germline loops: CDR1 MNHNS, CDR2 SASEGT. Written as DNA, the CDR3 is TGTGCCAGCAGTGGGATCGGGACAGACTTCGATTCACCCCTCCACTTT. Its translation: CASSGIGTDFDSPLHF.

This chain joins TRBV24-1 and TRBJ2-3, with TRBD2 matching 13 bases. This CDR3 spans 14 amino acids. The trim removed 10 bases at V and 2 bases at J, leaving 2 bases unmatched. The V gene's germline CDR1 is KGHDR and CDR2 SFDVKD. CDR3 amino acids: CATGLAGTTDTQYF. DNA of the CDR3: TGTGCCACGGGACTAGCGGGGACCACAGATACGCAGTATTTT.